These 16 T cell receptor beta chains were all obtained from the same sample, sequenced in a study of shared clonotypes between healthy human individuals (dated by TCRdb to the early 2020s). The protocol used for the library was the immunoSEQ multiplex PCR assay. TCRdb mirrors the immuneACCESS table, restricted to in-frame sequences. Some clones are absent from its copies; in checked studies, under half trace to an unresolved V gene, and the reason for the others is unknown. For this sample there are 450,000 to 500,000 clones; approximately 82% appear just once. Around 13% of the sample is held by the ten biggest clonotypes. The specimen sequenced was PBMCs. These receptors were obtained from a woman in her thirties or forties in good health. Some clones in this sample may be carry-over from other donors' samples.

The V call is TRBV27, the J call TRBJ1-1; D perhaps matches TRBD1 (5 bases). Germline V gene lookup returns CDR1 MNHEY and CDR2 SMNVEV (reference sequence). V gave up 6 bases and J gave up 1 base, with 18 bases separating them. The CDR3 spans 16 residues. The chain's CDR3 is CASSPIPGGENTEAFF. In DNA form, the CDR3 reads TGTGCCAGCAGCCCTATTCCCGGGGGAGAGAACACTGAAGCTTTCTTT.

The V call is TRBV30, the J call TRBJ2-6; the D call may be TRBD1 or TRBD2 (5 bases each). Germline V CDR1 and CDR2: GTSNPN, SVGIG (reference sequence). The germline V and J ends were trimmed by 4 bases and 0 bases, with 7 bases remaining between them. The CDR3 totals 14 residues. The CDR3 here is CAWKGTSGANVLTF. In nucleotides, the CDR3 is TGTGCCTGGAAGGGGACCTCTGGGGCCAACGTCCTGACTTTC.

The rearrangement uses TRBV7-9 and TRBJ1-2; 8 positions match TRBD1. CDR1 is SEHNR and CDR2 is FQNEAQ in the germline V gene (reference sequence). J lost 5 bases, V lost 0 bases, and 11 bases had no gene match. The CDR3 length is 17 residues. Written as DNA, the CDR3 is TGTGCCAGCAGCTTAGCTTCAGGGGGCCTCGGGTTATATGGCTACACCTTC. Amino acids: CASSLASGGLGLYGYTF.

This clone was seen once. This rearrangement joins TRBV7-2 to TRBJ2-5; 11 bases line up with TRBD2. The CDR3 is 17 residues long. Unmatched junction bases numbered 6, after V lost 1 base and J lost 2 bases. Germline CDR1 and CDR2: SGHTA and FQGNSA. The CDR3 protein is CASSLGGLAGGQETQYF. The DNA of the CDR3 is TGTGCCAGCAGCTTAGGGGGGCTAGCGGGAGGTCAAGAGACCCAGTACTTC.

The rearrangement uses TRBV5-4 and TRBJ1-2, with D uncertain. The germline gives CDR1 SGHNT, CDR2 YYREEE (reference sequence). The CDR3 has 13 residues. The V and J ends lost 0 bases and 8 bases respectively, with 11 bases between them. This chain's CDR3 is CASSLEEKRGYTF. CDR3 sequence (DNA): TGTGCCAGCAGCTTGGAGGAGAAGAGGGGCTACACCTTC. Full variable domain (remainder filled in from reference TRBV5-4 and TRBJ1-2): ETGVTQSPTHLIKTRGQQVTLRCSSQSGHNTVSWYQQALGQGPQFIFQYYREEENGRGNFPPRFSGLQFPNYSSELNVNALELDDSALYLCASSLEEKRGYTFGSGTRLTVV.

The chain carries TRBV7-3 and TRBJ1-1; 7 bases align to TRBD1. The CDR3 extends over 13 amino acids. The V gene end was trimmed by 1 base and the J gene end by 8 bases; junction bases not matched to a gene: 4. The germline V gene has CDR1 SGHTA and CDR2 FQGTGA. This chain's CDR3 is CASSLRQGSEAFF. DNA of the CDR3: TGTGCCAGCAGCTTAAGACAGGGTTCGGAAGCTTTCTTT.

The J gene is TRBJ2-7, the V gene TRBV28, with TRBD2 identical over 15 bases. Per germline, CDR1 MDHEN and CDR2 SYDVKM. This CDR3 contains 15 residues. The ends lost 5 bases at V and 10 bases at J; junction bases unmatched: 9. The chain's CDR3 is CASSPRTSGRGQQYF. DNA for the CDR3: TGTGCCAGCAGTCCGCGGACTAGCGGGAGGGGGCAACAGTACTTC.

The chain has TRBV28 and TRBJ1-1; the D is unclear. Germline V CDR1 and CDR2: MDHEN, SYDVKM. This CDR3 spans 16 amino acids. V lost 5 bases and J lost 0, with 16 bases in between. The CDR3: CASSPPTDRMNTEAFF. DNA of the CDR3: TGTGCCAGCAGTCCGCCGACCGATAGAATGAACACTGAAGCTTTCTTT.

The V gene is TRBV6-1, the J gene TRBJ2-1; D might be TRBD2 (5 bases). The ends were cut back, 10 bases at V and 6 bases at J, with 19 bases in the middle. The CDR3 sequence is 14 residues long. The germline V gene encodes CDR1 MNHNS and CDR2 SASEGT. CDR3 DNA sequence: TGTGCCACCTACCTCGGGGTATCGTCCAATGAGCAGTTCTTC. It codes for CATYLGVSSNEQFF.

This chain connects TRBV5-1 to TRBJ2-6; D possibly corresponds to TRBD2 (5 bases). Trimming stripped 7 bases from V and 0 bases from J, with 14 bases between. CDR3 length: 16 amino acids. Germline V gene data show CDR1 as SGHRS and CDR2 as YFSETQ. The DNA of the CDR3 is TGCGCCAGCTTGGACTTACCGAGCTCTGGGGCCAACGTCCTGACTTTC. This encodes CASLDLPSSGANVLTF.

V usage is TRBV10-1 and J usage is TRBJ2-1; TRBD1 matches at 9 bases. CDR1 WNHNN and CDR2 SYGVQD come from the germline V gene (reference sequence). The trim removed 6 bases at V and 7 bases at J, leaving 7 bases unmatched. The CDR3 extends over 14 amino acids. In DNA form, the CDR3 reads TGCGCCAGCAGACCGGGACAGGGTAGTAATGAGCAGTTCTTC. Residues: CASRPGQGSNEQFF.

The chain uses TRBV9 and TRBJ2-3; D not certain. Germline V gene data show CDR1 as SGDLS and CDR2 as YYNGEE. The CDR3 runs to 13 residues. V was clipped by 1 base and J by 6 bases, with 9 bases between them. CDR3 region: CASSVFVGDTQYF. DNA for the CDR3: TGTGCCAGCAGCGTATTTGTTGGGGATACGCAGTATTTT. The whole variable domain, filled in from reference TRBV9 and TRBJ2-3, reads DSGVTQTPKHLITATGQRVTLRCSPRSGDLSVYWYQQSLDQGLQFLIQYYNGEERAKGNILERFSAQQFPDLHSELNLSSLELGDSALYFCASSVFVGDTQYFGPGTRLTVL.

The table lists this clone with a few counts. J is TRBJ2-2 and V is TRBV7-8, with 12 nucleotides matching TRBD1. Losses at the gene ends were 6 bases for V and 7 bases for J; bases not matched to a gene: 9. CDR1 and CDR2 from the germline V gene are SGHVS and FQNEAQ. The CDR3 extends over 16 amino acids. CDR3 amino acids: CASRPGTGGGGGELFF. The DNA of the CDR3 is TGTGCCAGCAGACCCGGGACAGGGGGCGGAGGCGGGGAGCTGTTTTTT.

The chain recombines TRBV5-1 with TRBJ2-2; no definite D call. V lost 6 bases and J 7 bases, leaving 16 bases between the germline ends. There are 14 residues in the CDR3. Germline V CDR1 and CDR2: SGHRS, YFSETQ. The CDR3 nucleotides read TGCGCCAGCACCCTTGAACTCGATGTCGGGGAGCTGTTTTTT. Amino acid sequence: CASTLELDVGELFF.

V gene TRBV7-2 combines with J gene TRBJ1-4; no reliable D call. V was pared by 5 bases and J by 3 bases, with 16 bases between. This CDR3 is built from 16 residues. In germline, CDR1 is SGHTA, CDR2 FQGNSA. DNA of the CDR3: TGTGCCAGCAGCCCTCATCCGAATGGGGCTAATGAAAAACTGTTTTTT. As protein: CASSPHPNGANEKLFF.

V usage is TRBV10-1 and J usage is TRBJ2-7; tentative D call: TRBD2 (6 bases). The germline V gene encodes CDR1 WNHNN and CDR2 SYGVQD (reference sequence). V was cut by 4 bases and J by 3 bases, with 10 bases left in between. The CDR3 has 13 amino acids. Written as DNA, the CDR3 is TGCGCCAGCAGTGGGGGACTCCTCTACGAGCAGTACTTC. This gives the protein CASSGGLLYEQYF.